These 12 T cell receptor beta chains share one sample of origin, sequenced in a study of T cell responses to AZD1222 COVID-19 vaccine. Assay used: immunoSEQ multiplex PCR; TCRdb lists only in-frame clones, some missing. The sample lists about 56,000 clones; 60% to 80% were seen once. The sample consisted of peripheral blood, taken 28 days after the second AZD1222 dose. Receptors were obtained from an adult who received the AZD1222 COVID-19 vaccine.

This chain uses TRBV9 with TRBJ1-1; TRBD1 might be the D (5 bases). The CDR3 loop spans 16 amino acids. CDR1 is SGDLS, CDR2 YYNGEE, per germline. V lost 0 bases, J lost 0 bases, and 12 bases lay in between. CDR3 protein: CASSVATGHLNTEAFF. CDR3 DNA: TGTGCCAGCAGCGTAGCCACCGGACACCTGAACACTGAAGCTTTCTTT.

The chain recombines TRBV6-4 with TRBJ2-1; D may match TRBD1 or TRBD2 (5 bases each). The CDR3 is 17 amino acids. The V gene's germline CDR1 is MRHNA and CDR2 SNTAGT. Trimming removed 4 bases from V and 6 bases from J, with 22 bases in between. The CDR3 DNA reads TGTGCCAGCAGTGCATCCCCGATATTAGGGGAGCTCAATGAGCAGTTCTTC. This translates into CASSASPILGELNEQFF.

This clone was counted a single time. This chain joins TRBV2 and TRBJ2-1, with 14 positions matching TRBD2. In germline, CDR1 is SNHLY, CDR2 FYNNEI. Germline trimming cut 10 bases from V and 8 bases from J; bases unmatched to any gene: 16. This CDR3 comprises 17 residues. DNA for the CDR3: TGTGCCACCGACAGGGAGACTAGCGGGAGGGCCGGGGATGAGCAGTTCTTC. It specifies CATDRETSGRAGDEQFF. The variable domain in full, with the rest retrieved from reference TRBV2 and TRBJ2-1, is EPEVTQTPSHQVTQMGQEVILRCVPISNHLYFYWYRQILGQKVEFLVSFYNNEISEKSEIFDDQFSVERPDGSNFTLKIRSTKLEDSAMYFCATDRETSGRAGDEQFFGPGTRLTVL.

The chain uses TRBV2 and TRBJ1-5; 7 positions match TRBD1. Germline CDR1 SNHLY, CDR2 FYNNEI. CDR3 size: 14 residues. Trimming removed 6 bases from V and 3 bases from J; junction bases left unmatched: 5. For the CDR3, the DNA is TGTGCCAGCAGGCCGGGACAGATCAATCAGCCCCAGCATTTT. Encoded protein: CASRPGQINQPQHF.

V gene TRBV11-2 combines with J gene TRBJ1-2; a weak D match, TRBD1 (5 bases). V dropped 2 bases and J dropped 2 bases, with 12 bases sitting between them. Germline CDR1 SGHAT, CDR2 FQNNGV. This CDR3 is 15 amino acids long. The CDR3 here is CASSLRQGWNYGYTF. The CDR3 DNA reads as TGTGCCAGCAGCTTACGGCAGGGATGGAACTATGGCTACACCTTC.

The gene calls are TRBV5-8 and TRBJ1-5; TRBD1 agrees at 7 bases. This CDR3 has 15 amino acids. Germline V gene lookup returns CDR1 SGHTS and CDR2 YDEGEE. V shed 0 bases, J shed 7 bases, and the junction held 7 bases outside the gene matches. Here the CDR3 DNA reads TGTGCCAGCAGCTTGGGTAGGGGGCATGGGCAGCCCCAGCATTTT. This codes for CASSLGRGHGQPQHF.

The genes are TRBV3-1 (or the pseudogene TRBV3-2) and TRBJ2-6; no reliable D call. This CDR3 is 15 amino acids long. Trimming stripped 0 bases from V and 0 bases from J, with 3 bases between. CDR1 and CDR2 from the germline V gene are LGHDT and YNNKEL (reference sequence). CDR3 sequence reads: CASSQDHSGANVLTF. The CDR3 DNA sequence: TGTGCCAGCAGCCAAGACCACTCTGGGGCCAACGTCCTGACTTTC.

The rearrangement links TRBV19 to TRBJ1-5; D gene ambiguous. CDR3 length equals 12 residues. V was trimmed by 10 bases and J by 5 bases, leaving 12 bases between them. Germline V gene lookup returns CDR1 LNHDA and CDR2 SQIVND (reference sequence). The chain's CDR3 is CATRTFDQPQHF. The CDR3 DNA is TGTGCCACCAGGACGTTTGATCAGCCCCAGCATTTT.

In this sample, this clone turned up a few times. This sequence joins TRBV6-5 and TRBJ2-1, with TRBD2 identical over 10 bases. The V and J ends lost 7 bases and 9 bases, in that order; junction bases with no gene match: 12. Germline V CDR1 and CDR2: MNHEY, SVGAGI. The CDR3 totals 15 residues. CDR3 amino acids: CASKRASGGRGEQFF. Here the CDR3 DNA reads TGTGCCAGCAAGCGGGCTAGCGGGGGTCGGGGTGAGCAGTTCTTC.

This clone appeared once. The chain employs TRBV7-9 and TRBJ1-1, with D perhaps matching TRBD1 (5 bases). This CDR3 has 14 residues. V shed 1 base and J shed 5 bases, with 11 bases lying between them. Germline values: CDR1 SEHNR, CDR2 FQNEAQ (reference sequence). CDR3 protein: CASSLERGGTEAFF. The CDR3 region has the DNA TGTGCCAGCAGCTTAGAAAGGGGAGGAACTGAAGCTTTCTTT.

The V gene is TRBV12-3 or TRBV12-4, the J gene TRBJ2-5; 8 nucleotides match TRBD1. The CDR3 extends over 13 amino acids. The J segment lost 6 bases and the V segment lost 3 bases, leaving 3 bases of the junction unmatched. For the CDR3, the DNA is TGTGCCAGCAGTTTTGGACAGGGCCAGACCCAGTACTTC. Its translation is CASSFGQGQTQYF.

This sequence joins TRBV5-1 and TRBJ2-1; TRBD2 might be the D (6 bases). Germline assignment: CDR1 SGHRS and CDR2 YFSETQ. This CDR3 is built from 13 residues. V shed 0 bases and J shed 8 bases, with 9 bases lying between them. CDR3 nucleotides: TGCGCCAGCAGCTTGGGACTAGACTATGAGCAGTTCTTC. Amino acid sequence: CASSLGLDYEQFF.